This T cell receptor beta chain was recorded in a study of blood T cell repertoires in COVID-19. Participant age was about 18 to 100 years, and participants resided in approximately 24 US areas. The CDR3 is 17 amino acids. The V end lost 4 bases, the J end lost 0 bases, and 17 bases lay between the germline ends. CDR1 and CDR2 (germline): SGHNT, YYREEE (reference sequence). Sequencing used immunoSEQ multiplex PCR; TCRdb keeps in-frame clones, though not all of them. Of 130,000 to 150,000 clones listed, about 85% were seen once; the top ten hold roughly 3.9%. V is TRBV5-4 and J is TRBJ2-1; possible D gene TRBD2, 6 bases. The sequenced sample was PBMCs or T cells enriched from blood (not recorded which). This sequence originates from a woman aged 40 to 50 who had been exposed to COVID-19. The CDR3 loop is CASSLPAGKGSYNEQFF. DNA of the CDR3: TGTGCCAGCAGCCTGCCTGCGGGGAAGGGCTCCTACAATGAGCAGTTCTTC.